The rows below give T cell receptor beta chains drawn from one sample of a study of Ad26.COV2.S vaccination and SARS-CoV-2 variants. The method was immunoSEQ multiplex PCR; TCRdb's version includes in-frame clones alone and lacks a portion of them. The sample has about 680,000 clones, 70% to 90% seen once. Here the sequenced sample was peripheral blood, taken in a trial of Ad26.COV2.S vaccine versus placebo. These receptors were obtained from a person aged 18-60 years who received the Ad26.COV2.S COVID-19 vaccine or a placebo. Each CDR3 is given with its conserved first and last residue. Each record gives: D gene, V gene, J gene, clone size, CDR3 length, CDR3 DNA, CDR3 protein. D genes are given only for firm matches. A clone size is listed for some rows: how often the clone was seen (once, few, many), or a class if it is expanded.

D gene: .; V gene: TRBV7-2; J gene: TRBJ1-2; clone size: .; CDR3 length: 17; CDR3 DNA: TGTGCCAGCAGCTTAGTAGGTTGGGGGGTTCCGAACTATGGCTACACCTTC; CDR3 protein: CASSLVGWGVPNYGYTF
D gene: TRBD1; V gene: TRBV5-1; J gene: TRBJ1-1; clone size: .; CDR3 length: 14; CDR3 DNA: TGCGCCAGCAGCTTTGGGACAGGGACCACTGAAGCTTTCTTT; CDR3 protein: CASSFGTGTTEAFF
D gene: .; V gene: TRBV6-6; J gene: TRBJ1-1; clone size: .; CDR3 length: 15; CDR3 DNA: TGTGCCAGCAGAAAAAGGGACCCTCCCTCAGCTGAAGCTTTCTTT; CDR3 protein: CASRKRDPPSAEAFF
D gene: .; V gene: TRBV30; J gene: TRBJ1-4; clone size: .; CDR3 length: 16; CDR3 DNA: TGTGCCTGGAGTGGGCCCTTGAGAACAGAAAATGAAAAACTGTTTTTT; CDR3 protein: CAWSGPLRTENEKLFF
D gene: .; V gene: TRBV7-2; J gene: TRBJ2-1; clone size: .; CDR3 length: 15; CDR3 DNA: TGTGCCAGCAGCTCCCGGGACCCCACCTACAATGAGCAGTTCTTC; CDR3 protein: CASSSRDPTYNEQFF
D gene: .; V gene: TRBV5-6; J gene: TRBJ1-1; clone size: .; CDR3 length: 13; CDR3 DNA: TGTGCCAGCAGCAGGGACGTGAACACTGAAGCTTTCTTT; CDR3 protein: CASSRDVNTEAFF
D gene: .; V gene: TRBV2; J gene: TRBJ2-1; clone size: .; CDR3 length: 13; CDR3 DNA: TGTGCCAGCAGTGAAGAGGGAACCCTTGAGCAGTTCTTC; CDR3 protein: CASSEEGTLEQFF
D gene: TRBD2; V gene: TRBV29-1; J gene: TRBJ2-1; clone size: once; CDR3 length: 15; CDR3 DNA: TGCAGCGTTGATAGTCGGACTAGCGGGGAGTATGAGCAGTTCTTC; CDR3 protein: CSVDSRTSGEYEQFF
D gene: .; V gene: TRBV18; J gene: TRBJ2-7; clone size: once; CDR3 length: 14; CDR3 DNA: TGTGCCAGCTCAAAACAGCGGTATTCCTACGAGCAGTACTTC; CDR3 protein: CASSKQRYSYEQYF
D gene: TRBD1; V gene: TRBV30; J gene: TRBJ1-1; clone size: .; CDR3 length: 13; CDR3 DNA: TGTGCCTGGACCAGGGGGCGAGGAACTGAAGCTTTCTTT; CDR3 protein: CAWTRGRGTEAFF
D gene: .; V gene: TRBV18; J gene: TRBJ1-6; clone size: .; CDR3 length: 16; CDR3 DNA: TGTGCCAGCTCACCCGAGGGACCCAGCAGTAGTTCACCCCTCCACTTT; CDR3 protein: CASSPEGPSSSSPLHF
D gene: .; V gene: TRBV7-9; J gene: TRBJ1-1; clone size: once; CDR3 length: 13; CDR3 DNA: TGTGCCAGCAGCTTAGCTCTACGCACTGAAGCTTTCTTT; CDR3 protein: CASSLALRTEAFF
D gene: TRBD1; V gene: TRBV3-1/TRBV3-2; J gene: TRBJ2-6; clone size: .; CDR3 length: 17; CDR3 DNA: TGTGCCAGCAGCATATGGACAGGGACCACTGGGGCCAACGTCCTGACTTTC; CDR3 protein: CASSIWTGTTGANVLTF
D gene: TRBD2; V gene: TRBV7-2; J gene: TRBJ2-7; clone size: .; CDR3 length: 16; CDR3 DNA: TGTGCCAGCAGCTTAGGGCCGACTAGCGGGAGTTACGAGCAGTACTTC; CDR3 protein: CASSLGPTSGSYEQYF
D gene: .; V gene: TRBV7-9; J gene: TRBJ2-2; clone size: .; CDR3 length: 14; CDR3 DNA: TGTGCCAGCAGCCAAGACAAGAACACCGGGGAGCTGTTTTTT; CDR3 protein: CASSQDKNTGELFF
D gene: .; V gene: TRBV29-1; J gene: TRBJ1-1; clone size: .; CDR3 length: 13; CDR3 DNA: TGCAGCGTTGAAGATCCGGGGCTGGGTGAAGCTTTCTTT; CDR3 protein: CSVEDPGLGEAFF
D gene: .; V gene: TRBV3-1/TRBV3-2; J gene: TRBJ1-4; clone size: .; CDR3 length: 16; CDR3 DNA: TGTGCCAGCAGCCATGGGACCAGGGGTTTTAATGAAAAACTGTTTTTT; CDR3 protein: CASSHGTRGFNEKLFF
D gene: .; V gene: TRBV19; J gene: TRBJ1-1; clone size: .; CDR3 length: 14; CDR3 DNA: TGTGCCAGTAGTCGCCCCCAGGTGAACACTGAAGCTTTCTTT; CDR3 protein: CASSRPQVNTEAFF
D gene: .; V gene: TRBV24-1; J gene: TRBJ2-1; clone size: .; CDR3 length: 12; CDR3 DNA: TGTGCCACCAGTGATTATTACAATGAGCAGTTCTTC; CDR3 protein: CATSDYYNEQFF
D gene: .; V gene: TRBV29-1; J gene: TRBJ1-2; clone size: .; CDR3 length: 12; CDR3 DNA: TGCAGCGTTGGTGGCAGGGACCGTGGCTACACCTTC; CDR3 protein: CSVGGRDRGYTF
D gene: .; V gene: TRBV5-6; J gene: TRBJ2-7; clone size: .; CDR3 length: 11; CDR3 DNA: TGTGCCAGCAGCTTGTACCACGAGCAGTACTTC; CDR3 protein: CASSLYHEQYF
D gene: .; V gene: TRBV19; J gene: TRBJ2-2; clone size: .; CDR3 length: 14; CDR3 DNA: TGTGCCAGTAGGACAGAGGGCTCCACCGGGGAGCTGTTTTTT; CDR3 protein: CASRTEGSTGELFF
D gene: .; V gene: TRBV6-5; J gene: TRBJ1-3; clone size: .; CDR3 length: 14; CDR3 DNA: TGTGCCAGCACCGGCGGGGGAAGAGGAAACACCATATATTTT; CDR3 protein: CASTGGGRGNTIYF
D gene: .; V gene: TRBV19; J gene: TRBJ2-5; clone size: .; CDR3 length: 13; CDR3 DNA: TGTGCCAGTAGTTCTGTCTTCCGGGAGACCCAGTACTTC; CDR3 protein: CASSSVFRETQYF
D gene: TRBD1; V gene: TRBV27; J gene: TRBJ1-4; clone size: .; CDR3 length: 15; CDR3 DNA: TGTGCCAGCAGACAGGACAGGGGTCCTAATGAAAAACTGTTTTTT; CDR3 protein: CASRQDRGPNEKLFF
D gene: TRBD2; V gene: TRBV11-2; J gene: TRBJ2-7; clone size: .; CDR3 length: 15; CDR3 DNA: TGTGCCAGCAGCTTACGACTAGCGGGCGAGTACGAGCAGTACTTC; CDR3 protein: CASSLRLAGEYEQYF
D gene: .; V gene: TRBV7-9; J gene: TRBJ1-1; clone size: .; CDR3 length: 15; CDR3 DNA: TGTGCCAGCAGCAAAGACAGCCTCATGAACACTGAAGCTTTCTTT; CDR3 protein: CASSKDSLMNTEAFF
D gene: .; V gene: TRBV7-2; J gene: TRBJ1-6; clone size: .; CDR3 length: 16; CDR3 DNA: TGTGCCAGCAGCTTATGGGGGGGAGGCAGGGATTCACCCCTCCACTTT; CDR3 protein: CASSLWGGGRDSPLHF
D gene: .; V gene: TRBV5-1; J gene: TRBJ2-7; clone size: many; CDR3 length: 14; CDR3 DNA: TGCGCCAGCAGCTTGGTCCCCTACTCCTACGAGCAGTACTTC; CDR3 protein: CASSLVPYSYEQYF
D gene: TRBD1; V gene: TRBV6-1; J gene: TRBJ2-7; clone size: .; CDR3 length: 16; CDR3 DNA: TGTGCCAGCAGTGAATCGGGGACAGGTTCGGGATACGAGCAGTACTTC; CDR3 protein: CASSESGTGSGYEQYF
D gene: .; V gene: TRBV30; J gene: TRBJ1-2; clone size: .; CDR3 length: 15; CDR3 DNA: TGTGCCTGCCCGGGGGGGGTCGAGGACCTCTATGGCTACACCTTC; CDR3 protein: CACPGGVEDLYGYTF
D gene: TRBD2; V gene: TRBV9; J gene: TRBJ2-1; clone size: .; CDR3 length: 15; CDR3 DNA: TGTGCCAGCAGCGCCGGACTAGCGGGGGGCAATGAGCAGTTCTTC; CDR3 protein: CASSAGLAGGNEQFF
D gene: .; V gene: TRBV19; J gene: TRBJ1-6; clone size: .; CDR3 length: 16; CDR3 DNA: TGTGCCAGTAAACAGTCGGAAGCATCCTATAATTCACCCCTCCACTTT; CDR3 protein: CASKQSEASYNSPLHF
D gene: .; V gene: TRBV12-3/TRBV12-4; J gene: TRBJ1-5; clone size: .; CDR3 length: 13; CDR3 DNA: TGTGCCAGCACCCTGGGGGACGGGCAGCCCCAGCATTTT; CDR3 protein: CASTLGDGQPQHF
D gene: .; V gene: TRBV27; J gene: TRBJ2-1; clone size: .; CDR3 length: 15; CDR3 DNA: TGTGCCAGCAGTTTACGCGTTCCCTCCTACAATGAGCAGTTCTTC; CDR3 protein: CASSLRVPSYNEQFF
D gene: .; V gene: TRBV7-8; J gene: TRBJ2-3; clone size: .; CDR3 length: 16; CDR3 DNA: TGTGCCAGCAGCTTAGAGACGGGGCAAGGCACAGATACGCAGTATTTT; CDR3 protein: CASSLETGQGTDTQYF
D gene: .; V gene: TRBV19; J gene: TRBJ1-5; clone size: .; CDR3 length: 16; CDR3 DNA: TGTGCCAGTAGTATGGAGGGGACACGTAGCAATCAGCCCCAGCATTTT; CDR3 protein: CASSMEGTRSNQPQHF
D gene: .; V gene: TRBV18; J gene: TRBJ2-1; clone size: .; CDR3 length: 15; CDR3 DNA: TGTGCCAGCTCACCAGGACAGAGCTCCTACAATGAGCAGTTCTTC; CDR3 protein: CASSPGQSSYNEQFF
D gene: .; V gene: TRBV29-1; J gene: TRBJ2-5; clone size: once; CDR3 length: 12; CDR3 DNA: TGCAGCGTTGGTGGCACGGTGGAGACCCAGTACTTC; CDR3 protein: CSVGGTVETQYF
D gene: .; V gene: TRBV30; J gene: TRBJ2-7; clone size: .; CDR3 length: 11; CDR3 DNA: TGTGCCTGGAGTGCCAGGGGCGCGCAGTACTTC; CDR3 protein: CAWSARGAQYF
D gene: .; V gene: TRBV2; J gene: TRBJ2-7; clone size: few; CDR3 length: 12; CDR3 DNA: TGTGCCGGTTCGGACGGGCCCTACGAGCAGTACTTC; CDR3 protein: CAGSDGPYEQYF
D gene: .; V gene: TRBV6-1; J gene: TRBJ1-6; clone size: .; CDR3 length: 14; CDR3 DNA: TGTGCCAGCAGTGATTCGGGGGGAAATTCACCCCTCCACTTT; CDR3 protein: CASSDSGGNSPLHF
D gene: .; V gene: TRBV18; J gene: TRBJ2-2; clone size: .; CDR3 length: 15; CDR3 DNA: TGTGCCAGCCTCCCAGACCTGGCAGCCACCGGGGAGCTGTTTTTT; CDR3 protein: CASLPDLAATGELFF
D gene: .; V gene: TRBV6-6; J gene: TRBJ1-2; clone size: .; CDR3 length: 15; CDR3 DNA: TGTGCCAGCAGTGGAACACAGGGAGCGCTGGGAGGCTACACCTTC; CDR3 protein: CASSGTQGALGGYTF